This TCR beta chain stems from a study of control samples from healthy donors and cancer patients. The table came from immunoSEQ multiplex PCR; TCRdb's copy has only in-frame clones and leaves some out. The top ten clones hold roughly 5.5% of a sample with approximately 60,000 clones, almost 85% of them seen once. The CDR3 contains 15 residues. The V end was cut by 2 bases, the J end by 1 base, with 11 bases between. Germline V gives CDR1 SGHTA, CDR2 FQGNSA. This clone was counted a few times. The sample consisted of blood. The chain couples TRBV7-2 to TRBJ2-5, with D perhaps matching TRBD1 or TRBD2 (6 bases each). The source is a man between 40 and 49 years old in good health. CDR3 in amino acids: CASSLLGGSQETQYF. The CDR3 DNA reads TGTGCCAGCAGCTTACTGGGGGGCTCCCAAGAGACCCAGTACTTC.